This TCR beta chain is drawn from a study of blood T cells in healthy people across ages. A sample-barcoded 5' primer and a J-beta primer mix were used in a second PCR of about 7 to 11 cycles. TCRdb recomputed calls from the 5' RACE reads with MiXCR, one row per CDR3 protein. The sample includes about 1.8 million distinct CDR3 sequences, around 50% of them seen just once. The CDR3 sequence is 17 residues long. With 4 bases removed from V and 0 bases from J, the gap between germline ends came to 19 bases. Germline V gives CDR1 SGHAT, CDR2 FQNNGV. V and J are TRBV11-2 and TRBJ2-7, with a possible D match to TRBD1 (7 bases). This TCR derives from a middle-aged woman in good health. The sequencing sample was made of blood. Written as DNA, the CDR3 is TGTGCCAGCAGCTCTATCCGCAGGGGGGTAAACTCCTACGAGCAGTACTTC. Translated, it gives CASSSIRRGVNSYEQYF.